A selection of T cell receptor beta chains follows, all from one sample in a study of CD8+CD57+ T cells in acquired aplastic anemia. Each CDR3 protein gets one entry after TCRdb re-called the reads with MiXCR. The sample includes 75,000 to 90,000 distinct CDR3 sequences, around 42% of them seen just once. Sample: sorted CD4+, CD8+, or CD8+CD57+ T cells (not recorded which) from PBMCs. The receptors shown here come from a human donor in good health, serving as a control. The CDR3 runs from the conserved cysteine through the conserved F or W.

TRBV9	TRBJ1-5	CASRDWGASSNQPQHF
TRBV9	TRBJ1-6	CASSPSAVNSPLHF
TRBV4-1	TRBJ2-7	CASSHGQGSYEQYF
TRBV24-1	TRBJ2-2	CATSDLPGEIGGELFF
TRBV25-1	TRBJ2-3	CASSTRTSGTDTQYF
TRBV25-1	TRBJ2-7	CASSPRGGASHAVASYEQYF
TRBV6-6	TRBJ2-2	CASSYGRGTGELFF
TRBV2	TRBJ2-7	CASSLATQYEQYF
TRBV9	TRBJ2-5	CASSVGGGGAGETQYF
TRBV25-1	TRBJ2-3	CASSLSREDTQYF
TRBV9	TRBJ1-2	CASSEDWGGSGYGYTF
TRBV7-9	TRBJ2-7	CASSSPLSGRAFEQYF
TRBV20-1	TRBJ1-1	CSAREGTANTEAFF
TRBV4-1	TRBJ2-2	CASSQQTDTGELFF
TRBV6-5	TRBJ2-2	CASSYATGELFF
TRBV7-3	TRBJ2-7	CASSPPGGEQYF
TRBV19	TRBJ2-2	CASSGTVNTGELFF
TRBV29-1	TRBJ2-3	CSGQGLSTDTQYF
TRBV5-1	TRBJ1-6	CASSLGQANSPLHF
TRBV7-8	TRBJ1-2	CASSLQGRGYTF
TRBV6-1	TRBJ2-3	CASSLARLTDTQYF
TRBV4-2	TRBJ2-1	CASSQDDGLAGIGEQFF
TRBV30	TRBJ1-2	CAWRANGHDGDGYTF
TRBV20-1	TRBJ1-2	CSATTLVYGYTF
TRBV24-1	TRBJ1-4	CATSDSVVSGKLFF
TRBV29-1	TRBJ1-1	CSVVTGSTEAFF
TRBV19	TRBJ2-7	CASSIGASGAYEQYF
TRBV7-7	TRBJ1-5	CASSLADSNQSQHF
TRBV20-1	TRBJ2-7	CSARDGTSGGYEQYF
TRBV7-9	TRBJ2-1	CASTAWRVISYNEQFF
TRBV12-3/TRBV12-4	TRBJ1-2	CASSQSYRVSYGYTF